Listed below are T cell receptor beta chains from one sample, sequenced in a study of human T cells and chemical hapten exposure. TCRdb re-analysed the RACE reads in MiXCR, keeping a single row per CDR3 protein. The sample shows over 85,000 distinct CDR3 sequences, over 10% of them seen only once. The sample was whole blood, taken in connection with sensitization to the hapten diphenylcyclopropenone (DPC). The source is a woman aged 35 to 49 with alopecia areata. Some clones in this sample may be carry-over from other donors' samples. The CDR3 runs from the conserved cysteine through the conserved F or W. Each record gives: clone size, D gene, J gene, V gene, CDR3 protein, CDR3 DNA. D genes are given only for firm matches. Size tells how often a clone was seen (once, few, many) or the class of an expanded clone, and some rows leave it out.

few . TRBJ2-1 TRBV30 CAWSQQGGEQFF TGTGCCTGGAGTCAACAGGGTGGTGAGCAGTTCTTC
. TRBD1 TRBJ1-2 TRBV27 CASGNRGSYGYTF TGTGCCAGCGGGAACAGGGGCAGCTATGGCTACACCTTC
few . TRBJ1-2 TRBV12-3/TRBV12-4 CASSFSRPGLAYGYTF TGTGCCAGCAGTTTCTCTCGCCCAGGGCTGGCCTATGGCTACACCTTC
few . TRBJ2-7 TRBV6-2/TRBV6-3 CASTDRLREQYF TGTGCCAGCACCGACAGGCTACGCGAGCAGTACTTC
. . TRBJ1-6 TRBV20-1 CSARTTGDSPLHF TGCAGTGCGAGAACGACCGGGGATTCACCCCTCCACTTT
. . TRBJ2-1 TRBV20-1 CSARILQRSTSYNEQFF TGCAGTGCTAGAATCCTCCAGCGCTCTACCTCCTACAATGAGCAGTTCTTC
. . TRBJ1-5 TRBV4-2 CASSRRVAGKEYSNQPQHF TGTGCCAGCAGCCGTAGGGTGGCAGGTAAAGAATATAGCAATCAGCCCCAGCATTTT
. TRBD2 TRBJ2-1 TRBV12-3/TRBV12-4 CASSRARGRGGEQFF TGTGCCAGCAGTAGGGCCAGGGGTCGGGGGGGTGAGCAGTTCTTC
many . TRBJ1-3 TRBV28 CASSLGGNTIYF TGTGCCAGCAGTTTAGGTGGAAACACCATATATTTT
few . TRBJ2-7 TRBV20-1 CSAEGQNSYEQYF TGCAGTGCTGAAGGACAGAACTCCTACGAGCAGTACTTC
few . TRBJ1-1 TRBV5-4 CASSLNGRYTEAFF TGTGCCAGCAGCCTGAACGGCCGCTACACTGAAGCTTTCTTT
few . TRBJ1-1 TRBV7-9 CASSSGTQTLNTEAFF TGTGCCAGCAGCTCCGGGACACAAACCTTGAACACTGAAGCTTTCTTT
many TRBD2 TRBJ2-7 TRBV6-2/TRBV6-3 CASRGSTSGGDEQYF TGTGCCAGCAGAGGTTCGACTAGCGGGGGGGACGAGCAGTACTTC
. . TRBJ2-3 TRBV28 CASLEIHTDTQYF TGTGCCAGCCTCGAAATCCACACAGATACGCAGTATTTT
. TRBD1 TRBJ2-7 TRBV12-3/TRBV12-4 CASSPPRTGGRVEQYF TGTGCCAGCAGTCCTCCTCGGACAGGGGGTCGTGTCGAGCAGTACTTC
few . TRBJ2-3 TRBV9 CASSSRTGTSTDTQYF TGTGCCAGCAGCTCCCGGACTGGGACTAGCACAGATACGCAGTATTTT
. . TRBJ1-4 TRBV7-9 CASSFGRQATNEKLFF TGTGCCAGCAGCTTTGGACGACAAGCAACTAATGAAAAACTGTTTTTT
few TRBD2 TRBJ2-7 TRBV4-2 CASSQVTSGSYEQYF TGTGCCAGCAGCCAAGTAACTAGCGGGAGCTACGAGCAGTACTTC
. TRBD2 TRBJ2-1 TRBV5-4 CASSAGTSGSYEQFF TGTGCCAGCAGCGCCGGGACTAGCGGGAGCTATGAGCAGTTCTTC
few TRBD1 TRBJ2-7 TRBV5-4 CASSPGTGPHEQYF TGTGCCAGCAGCCCCGGGACAGGACCTCACGAGCAGTACTTC
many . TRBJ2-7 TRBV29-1 CSVEVVYRGSYEQYF TGCAGCGTTGAAGTGGTATACCGGGGTTCCTACGAGCAGTACTTC
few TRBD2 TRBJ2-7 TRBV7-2 CASSLRASGGLYEQYF TGTGCCAGCAGCTTAAGAGCTAGCGGGGGCCTCTACGAGCAGTACTTC
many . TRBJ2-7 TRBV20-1 CSAPLVSYEQYF TGCAGTGCTCCTCTAGTATCCTACGAGCAGTACTTC
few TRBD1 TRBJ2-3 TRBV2 CASSRTGSTDTQYF TGTGCCAGCAGCCGGACAGGATCCACAGATACGCAGTATTTT
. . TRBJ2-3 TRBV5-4 CASSSGDTMGADTQYF TGTGCCAGCAGCAGCGGGGACACCATGGGGGCAGATACGCAGTATTTT
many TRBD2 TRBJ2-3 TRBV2 CACRGGRAVLTDTQYF TGTGCATGCCGGGGCGGGAGGGCCGTATTGACAGATACGCAGTATTTT
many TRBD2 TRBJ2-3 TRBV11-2 CASSFTSGATDTQYF TGTGCCAGCAGCTTTACTAGCGGGGCCACAGATACGCAGTATTTT
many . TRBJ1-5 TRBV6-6 CASSSQGGGNQPQHF TGTGCCAGCAGTTCACAGGGCGGGGGCAATCAGCCCCAGCATTTT
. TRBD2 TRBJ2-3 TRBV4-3 CASSQGTRRGGDTQYF TGCGCCAGCAGCCAAGGGACCAGACGGGGGGGTGATACGCAGTATTTT
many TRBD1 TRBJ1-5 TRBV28 CASSFRTGPSNQPQHF TGTGCCAGCAGCTTTCGGACAGGGCCAAGCAATCAGCCCCAGCATTTT
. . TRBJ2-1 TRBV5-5 CASSVDSPPYNEQFF TGTGCCAGCAGCGTGGACAGCCCGCCCTACAATGAGCAGTTCTTC
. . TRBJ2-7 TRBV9 CASSAQGGFDEQYF TGTGCCAGCAGCGCCCAGGGGGGCTTTGACGAGCAGTACTTC
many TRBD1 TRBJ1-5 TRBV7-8 CASSLTGASNQPQHF TGTGCCAGCAGCCTGACAGGGGCTAGCAATCAGCCCCAGCATTTT
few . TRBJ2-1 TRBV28 CASTKSGSGRQFF TGTGCCAGCACGAAATCAGGATCAGGGAGGCAGTTCTTC
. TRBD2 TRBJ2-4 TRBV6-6 CASSSRLAGGDIQYF TGTGCCAGCAGTTCCCGACTAGCTGGGGGGGACATTCAGTACTTC
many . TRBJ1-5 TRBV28 CASMGLNQPQHF TGTGCCAGCATGGGATTGAATCAGCCCCAGCATTTT
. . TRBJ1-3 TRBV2 CASLADSGNTIYF TGTGCCAGCCTGGCAGACTCTGGAAACACCATATATTTT
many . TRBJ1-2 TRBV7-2 CASSFNREIGTF TGTGCCAGCAGCTTCAACAGGGAGATTGGCACCTTC
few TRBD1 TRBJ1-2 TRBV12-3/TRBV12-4 CASRTGDDGYTF TGTGCCAGCAGGACAGGGGATGATGGCTACACCTTC
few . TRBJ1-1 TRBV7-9 CASSLASVNTEAFF TGTGCCAGCAGCTTAGCCAGCGTGAACACTGAAGCTTTCTTT
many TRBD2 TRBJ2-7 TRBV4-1 CASSQVGTSAYEQYF TGCGCCAGCAGCCAAGTGGGGACTAGCGCCTACGAGCAGTACTTC
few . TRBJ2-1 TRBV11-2 CASSRRPGTLSYNEQFF TGTGCCAGCAGCCGACGTCCCGGGACGTTGTCCTACAATGAGCAGTTCTTC
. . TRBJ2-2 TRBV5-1 CASSLGTAGELFF TGCGCCAGCAGCTTAGGGACGGCCGGGGAGCTGTTTTTT
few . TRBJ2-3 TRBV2 CASRPTPSTDTQYF TGTGCCAGCAGACCCACCCCGTCCACAGATACGCAGTATTTT
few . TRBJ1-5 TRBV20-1 CSATQGQSNQPQHF TGCAGCGCCACACAGGGTCAGAGCAATCAGCCCCAGCATTTT
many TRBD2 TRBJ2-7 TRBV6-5 CASSGLAGVPYEQYF TGTGCCAGCAGTGGACTAGCGGGAGTTCCCTACGAGCAGTACTTC
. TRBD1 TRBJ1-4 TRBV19 CASSARTGGDGEKLFF TGTGCCAGTAGTGCCCGGACAGGGGGCGACGGTGAAAAACTGTTTTTT
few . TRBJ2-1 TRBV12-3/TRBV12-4 CASSSGRLGYNEQFF TGTGCCAGCAGTTCTGGGAGACTCGGATACAATGAGCAGTTCTTC
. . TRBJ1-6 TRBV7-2 CASSSSYSPLHF TGTGCCAGCAGCTCGTCCTATTCACCCCTCCACTTT
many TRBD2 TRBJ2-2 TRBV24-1 CATSAGATSGSTGELFF TGTGCCACCAGTGCAGGAGCGACTAGCGGGTCCACCGGGGAGCTGTTTTTT
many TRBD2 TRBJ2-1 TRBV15 CATSGGLAEFNEQFF TGTGCCACCAGCGGCGGACTAGCGGAGTTCAATGAGCAGTTCTTC
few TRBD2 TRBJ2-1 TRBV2 CASSEVAGSDYNEQFF TGTGCCAGCAGTGAAGTAGCGGGATCTGACTACAATGAGCAGTTCTTC
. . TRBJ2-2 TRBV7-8 CASRDGGGGDTGELFF TGTGCCAGCAGGGATGGCGGGGGCGGAGACACCGGGGAGCTGTTTTTT
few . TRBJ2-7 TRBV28 CATTATYEQYF TGTGCCACGACAGCTACCTACGAGCAGTACTTC
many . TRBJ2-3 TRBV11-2 CASSLAQPVGVRADTQYF TGTGCCAGCAGCTTAGCGCAGCCCGTCGGGGTTCGGGCAGATACGCAGTATTTT
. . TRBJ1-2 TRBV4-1 CASSQDGGGHEVYGYTF TGCGCCAGCAGCCAAGATGGGGGAGGGCATGAGGTCTATGGCTACACCTTC
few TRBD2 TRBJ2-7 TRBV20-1 CSAQREGRPYEQYF TGCAGTGCCCAGCGGGAGGGTCGCCCCTACGAGCAGTACTTC
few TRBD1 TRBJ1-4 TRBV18 CASSPRTGHNEKLFF TGTGCCAGCTCACCGCGGACAGGGCATAATGAAAAACTGTTTTTT